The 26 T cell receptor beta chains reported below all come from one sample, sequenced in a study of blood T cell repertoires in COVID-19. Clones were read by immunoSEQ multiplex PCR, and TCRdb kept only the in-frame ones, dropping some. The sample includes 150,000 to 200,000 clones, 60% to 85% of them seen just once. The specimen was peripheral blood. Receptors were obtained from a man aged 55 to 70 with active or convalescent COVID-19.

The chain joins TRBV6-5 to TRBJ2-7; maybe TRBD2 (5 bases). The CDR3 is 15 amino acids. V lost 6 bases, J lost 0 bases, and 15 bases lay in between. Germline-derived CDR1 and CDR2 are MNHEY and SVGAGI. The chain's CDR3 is CASRPVAPSSYEQYF. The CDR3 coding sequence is TGTGCCAGCAGACCCGTAGCGCCTTCCTCCTACGAGCAGTACTTC.

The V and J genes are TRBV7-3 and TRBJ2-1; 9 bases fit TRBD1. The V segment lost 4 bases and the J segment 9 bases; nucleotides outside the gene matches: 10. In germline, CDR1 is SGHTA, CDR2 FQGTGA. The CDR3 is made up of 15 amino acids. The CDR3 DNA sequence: TGTGCCAGCAGCTCCTTAGGACAGGGGTGGGCTGAGCAGTTCTTC. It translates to CASSSLGQGWAEQFF.

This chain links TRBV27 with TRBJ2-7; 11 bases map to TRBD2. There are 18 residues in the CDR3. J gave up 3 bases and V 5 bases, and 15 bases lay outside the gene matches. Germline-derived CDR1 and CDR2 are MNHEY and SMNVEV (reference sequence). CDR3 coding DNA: TGTGCCAGCAGTCAAATGGGACTAGCGGACGGGCCCTTCTACGAGCAGTACTTC. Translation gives CASSQMGLADGPFYEQYF.

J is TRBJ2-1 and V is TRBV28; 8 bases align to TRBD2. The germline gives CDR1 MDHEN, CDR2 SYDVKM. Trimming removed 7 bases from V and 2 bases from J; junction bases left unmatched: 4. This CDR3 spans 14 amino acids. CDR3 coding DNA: TGTGCCAGCACCCTTAGCGGGACCTACAATGAGCAGTTCTTC. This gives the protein CASTLSGTYNEQFF.

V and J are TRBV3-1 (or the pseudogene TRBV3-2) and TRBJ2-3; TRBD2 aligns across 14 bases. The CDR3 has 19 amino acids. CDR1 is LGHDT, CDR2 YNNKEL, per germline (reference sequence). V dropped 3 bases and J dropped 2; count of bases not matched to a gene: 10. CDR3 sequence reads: CASSQEPPGLAGVTDTQYF. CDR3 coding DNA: TGTGCCAGCAGCCAGGAACCCCCGGGACTAGCGGGAGTCACAGATACGCAGTATTTT.

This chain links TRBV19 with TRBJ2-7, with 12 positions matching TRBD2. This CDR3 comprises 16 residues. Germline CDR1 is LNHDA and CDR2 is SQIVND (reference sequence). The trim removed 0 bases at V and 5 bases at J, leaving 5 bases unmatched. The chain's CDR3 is CASSIDRLAGAHEQYF. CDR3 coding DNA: TGTGCCAGTAGTATAGACCGACTAGCGGGAGCCCACGAGCAGTACTTC.

The CDR3 protein is CASSLVAGTDTQYF. The CDR3, as DNA: TGTGCCAGCAGCTTAGTGGCAGGGACAGATACGCAGTATTTT. This chain links TRBV5-6 with TRBJ2-3; TRBD1 might be the D (5 bases). V lost 2 bases and J 3 bases, leaving 10 bases between the germline ends. The CDR3 extends over 14 amino acids. CDR1 SGHDT and CDR2 YYEEEE come from the germline V gene.

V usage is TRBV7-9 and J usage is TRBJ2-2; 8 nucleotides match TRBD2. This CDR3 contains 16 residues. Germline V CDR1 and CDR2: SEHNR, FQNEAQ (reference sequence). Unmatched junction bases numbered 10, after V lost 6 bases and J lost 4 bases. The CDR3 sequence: CASRQGGLGSTGELFF. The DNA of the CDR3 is TGTGCCAGCAGACAAGGGGGACTAGGGTCCACCGGGGAGCTGTTTTTT. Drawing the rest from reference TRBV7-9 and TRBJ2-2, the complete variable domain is DTGVSQNPRHKITKRGQNVTFRCDPISEHNRLYWYRQTLGQGPEFLTYFQNEAQLEKSRLLSDRFSAERPKGSFSTLEIQRTEQGDSAMYLCASRQGGLGSTGELFFGEGSRLTVL.

Here the CDR3 DNA reads TGTGCCAGCAGTTATTGGCGGGGCGGAAATTCACCCCTCCACTTT. Translating it yields CASSYWRGGNSPLHF. The chain employs TRBV6-2 or TRBV6-3 and TRBJ1-6; D perhaps matches TRBD1 (5 bases). Per the germline V gene, CDR1 is MNHEY and CDR2 is SVGEGT. V lost 3 bases and J lost 7, with 13 bases in between. This CDR3 region has 15 residues.

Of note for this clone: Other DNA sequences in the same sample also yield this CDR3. The CDR3 sequence: CASSRSGPSTDTQYF. CDR3 nucleotide sequence: TGTGCCAGCAGCCGCAGCGGACCTAGCACAGATACGCAGTATTTT. The chain carries TRBV3-1 (or the pseudogene TRBV3-2) and TRBJ2-3; D possibly corresponds to TRBD2 (5 bases). The CDR3 length is 15 residues. Trimming shortened V by 4 bases and J by 0 bases, and 11 bases separated the two germline ends. Per the germline V gene, CDR1 is LGHDT and CDR2 is YNNKEL (reference sequence).

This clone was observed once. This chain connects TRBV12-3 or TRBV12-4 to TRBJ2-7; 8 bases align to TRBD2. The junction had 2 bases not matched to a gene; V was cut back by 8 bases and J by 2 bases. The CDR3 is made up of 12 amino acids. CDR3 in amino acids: CASSLAAYEQYF. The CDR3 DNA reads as TGTGCCAGCTCACTAGCGGCCTACGAGCAGTACTTC.

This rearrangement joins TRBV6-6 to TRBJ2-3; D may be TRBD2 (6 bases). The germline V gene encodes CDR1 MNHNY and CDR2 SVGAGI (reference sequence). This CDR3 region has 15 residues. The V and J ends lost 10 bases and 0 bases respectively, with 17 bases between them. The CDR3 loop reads CATSRLATSTDTQYF. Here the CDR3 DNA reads TGTGCCACGTCAAGGCTAGCGACTAGCACAGATACGCAGTATTTT.

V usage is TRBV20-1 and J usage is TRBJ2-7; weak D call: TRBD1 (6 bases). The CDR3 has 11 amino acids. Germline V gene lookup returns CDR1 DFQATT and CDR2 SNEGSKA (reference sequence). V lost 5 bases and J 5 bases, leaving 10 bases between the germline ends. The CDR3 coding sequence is TGCAGTGCTTTACAGGGAAACGAGCAGTACTTC. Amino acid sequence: CSALQGNEQYF.

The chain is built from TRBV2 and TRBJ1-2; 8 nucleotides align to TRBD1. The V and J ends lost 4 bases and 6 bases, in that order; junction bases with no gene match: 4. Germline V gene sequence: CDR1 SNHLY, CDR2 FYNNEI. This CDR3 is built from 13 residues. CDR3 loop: CASSVRGPDGYTF. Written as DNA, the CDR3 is TGTGCCAGCAGTGTCAGGGGGCCCGATGGCTACACCTTC.

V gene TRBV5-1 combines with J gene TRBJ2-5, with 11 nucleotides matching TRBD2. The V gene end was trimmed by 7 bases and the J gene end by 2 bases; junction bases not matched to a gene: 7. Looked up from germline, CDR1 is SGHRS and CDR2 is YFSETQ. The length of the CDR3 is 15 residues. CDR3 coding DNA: TGCGCCAGCCTGGCTAGCGGGAGGTTTCAAGAGACCCAGTACTTC. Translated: CASLASGRFQETQYF.

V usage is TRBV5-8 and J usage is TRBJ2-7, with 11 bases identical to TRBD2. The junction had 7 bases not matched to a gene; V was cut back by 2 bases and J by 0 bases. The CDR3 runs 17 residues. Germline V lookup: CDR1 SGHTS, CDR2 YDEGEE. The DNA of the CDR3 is TGTGCCAGCAGCTTCACTAGCGGGAGCTTCGCCTCCTACGAGCAGTACTTC. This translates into CASSFTSGSFASYEQYF.

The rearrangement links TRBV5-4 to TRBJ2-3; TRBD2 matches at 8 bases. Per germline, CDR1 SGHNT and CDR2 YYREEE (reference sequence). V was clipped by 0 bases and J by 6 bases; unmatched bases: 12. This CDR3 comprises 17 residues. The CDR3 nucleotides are TGTGCCAGCAGCTTGGGTGGCGGGAGGAGTCTTTCCGATACGCAGTATTTT. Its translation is CASSLGGGRSLSDTQYF.

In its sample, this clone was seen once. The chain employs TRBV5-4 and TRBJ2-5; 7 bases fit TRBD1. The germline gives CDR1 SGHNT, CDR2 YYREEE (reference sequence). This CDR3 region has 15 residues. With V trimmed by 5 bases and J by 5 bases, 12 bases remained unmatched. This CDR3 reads CASSSPGQVLETQYF. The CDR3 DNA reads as TGTGCCAGCAGTTCTCCCGGACAGGTCCTGGAGACCCAGTACTTC. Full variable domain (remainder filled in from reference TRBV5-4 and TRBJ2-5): ETGVTQSPTHLIKTRGQQVTLRCSSQSGHNTVSWYQQALGQGPQFIFQYYREEENGRGNFPPRFSGLQFPNYSSELNVNALELDDSALYLCASSSPGQVLETQYFGPGTRLLVL.

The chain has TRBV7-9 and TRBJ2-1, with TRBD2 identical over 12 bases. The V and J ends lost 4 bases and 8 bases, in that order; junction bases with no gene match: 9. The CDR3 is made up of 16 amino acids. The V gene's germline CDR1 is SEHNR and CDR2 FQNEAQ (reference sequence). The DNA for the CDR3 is TGTGCCAGCAGCTCCACGACTAGCGGGAGTTGGGATGAGCAGTTCTTC. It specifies CASSSTTSGSWDEQFF. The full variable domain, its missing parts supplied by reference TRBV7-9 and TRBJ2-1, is DTGVSQNPRHKITKRGQNVTFRCDPISEHNRLYWYRQTLGQGPEFLTYFQNEAQLEKSRLLSDRFSAERPKGSFSTLEIQRTEQGDSAMYLCASSSTTSGSWDEQFFGPGTRLTVL.

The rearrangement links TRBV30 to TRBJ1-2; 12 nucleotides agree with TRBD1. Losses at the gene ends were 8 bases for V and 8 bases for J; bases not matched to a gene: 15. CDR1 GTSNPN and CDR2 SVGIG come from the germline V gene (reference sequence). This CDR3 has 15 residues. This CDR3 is CARNQGQGAVGGYTF. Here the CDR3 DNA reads TGTGCCAGAAATCAGGGACAGGGGGCAGTCGGAGGCTACACCTTC.

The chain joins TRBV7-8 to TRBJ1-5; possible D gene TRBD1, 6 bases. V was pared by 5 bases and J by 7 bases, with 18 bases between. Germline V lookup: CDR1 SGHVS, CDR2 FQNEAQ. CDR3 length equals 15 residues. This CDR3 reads CASSPLGGADQPQHF. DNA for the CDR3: TGTGCCAGCAGCCCATTAGGGGGTGCCGACCAGCCCCAGCATTTT.

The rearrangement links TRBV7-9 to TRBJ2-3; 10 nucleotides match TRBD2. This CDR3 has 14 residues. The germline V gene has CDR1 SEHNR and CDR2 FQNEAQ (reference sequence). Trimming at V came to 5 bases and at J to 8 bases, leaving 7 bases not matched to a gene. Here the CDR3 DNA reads TGTGCCAGCAGCCCTAGCGGGAGTCGCGGTACGCAGTATTTT. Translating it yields CASSPSGSRGTQYF.

CDR3 nucleotides: TGTGCCAGCAGCTGGGGGACAGATAGCCCCTATGGCTACACCTTC. It translates to CASSWGTDSPYGYTF. V is TRBV7-2 and J is TRBJ1-2, with TRBD1 matching over 7 bases. Germline CDR1 reads SGHTA; CDR2 reads FQGNSA. The CDR3 consists of 15 residues. V gave up 4 bases and J gave up 4 bases; unmatched junction bases: 9.

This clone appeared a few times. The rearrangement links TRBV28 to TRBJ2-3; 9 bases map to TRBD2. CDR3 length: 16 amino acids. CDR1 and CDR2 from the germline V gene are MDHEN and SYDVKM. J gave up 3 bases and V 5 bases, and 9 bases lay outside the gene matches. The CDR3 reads CASSLLLSGRTDTQYF. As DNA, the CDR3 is TGTGCCAGCAGTCTACTCCTGAGCGGGAGGACAGATACGCAGTATTTT.

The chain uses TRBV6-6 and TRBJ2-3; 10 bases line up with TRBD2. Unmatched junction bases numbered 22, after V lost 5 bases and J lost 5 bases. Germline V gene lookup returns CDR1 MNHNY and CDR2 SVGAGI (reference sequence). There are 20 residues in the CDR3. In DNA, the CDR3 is TGTGCCAGCAGTCCCCCCGGGGGGTCTAGCGGGAGTCCCACTTTAGATACGCAGTATTTT. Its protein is CASSPPGGSSGSPTLDTQYF.

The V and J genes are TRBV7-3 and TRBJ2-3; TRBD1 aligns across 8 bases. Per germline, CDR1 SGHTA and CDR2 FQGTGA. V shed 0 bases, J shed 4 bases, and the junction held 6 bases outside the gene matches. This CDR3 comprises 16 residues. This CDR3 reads CASSLTMDRAADTQYF. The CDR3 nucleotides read TGTGCCAGCAGCTTAACGATGGACAGGGCAGCAGATACGCAGTATTTT.